This TCR beta chain was identified in a study of T cells in tuberculosis. The protocol was immunoSEQ multiplex PCR, while the TCRdb copy is restricted to in-frame clones and leaves out a portion. The sample includes roughly 35,000 clones, 91% of them seen just once. The sample holds a few counts of this clone. CDR3 length equals 12 residues. The V gene's germline CDR1 is GTSNPN and CDR2 SVGIG (reference sequence). V was clipped by 4 bases and J by 12 bases, with 18 bases between them. This receptor was taken from a donor aged 10 to 29 with latent tuberculosis or without tuberculosis infection. Sequenced sample: PBMCs. The chain uses TRBV30 and TRBJ2-5; TRBD2 is a possible D gene (6 bases). The DNA of the CDR3 is TGTGCCTGGAACAGGCCCCGACTAGAAAAGTACTTC. Translating gives CAWNRPRLEKYF.